This TCR beta chain is drawn from a study of blood T cell repertoires in COVID-19. About the study: COVID-19 samples collected from the United States, Italy and Spain covered acute and convalescent phases. In each case, the material was cDNA or gDNA derived from T cells, B-cell-depleted T cells, or PBMCs.

The CDR3 runs 17 residues. CDR1 SGHRS and CDR2 YFSETQ come from the germline V gene. V dropped 2 bases and J dropped 4; count of bases not matched to a gene: 6. Assay: immunoSEQ multiplex PCR; the TCRdb copy retains only in-frame clones and omits some. The sample includes about 77,000 clones, 73% of them seen just once. The V call is TRBV5-1, the J call TRBJ2-5; 15 nucleotides agree with TRBD2. The source is a man in his 60s with acute or convalescent COVID-19. Sequencing used peripheral blood. The CDR3 spells CASSFRTSGGAGETQYF. The DNA of the CDR3 is TGCGCCAGCAGCTTCCGGACTAGCGGGGGGGCCGGAGAGACCCAGTACTTC.